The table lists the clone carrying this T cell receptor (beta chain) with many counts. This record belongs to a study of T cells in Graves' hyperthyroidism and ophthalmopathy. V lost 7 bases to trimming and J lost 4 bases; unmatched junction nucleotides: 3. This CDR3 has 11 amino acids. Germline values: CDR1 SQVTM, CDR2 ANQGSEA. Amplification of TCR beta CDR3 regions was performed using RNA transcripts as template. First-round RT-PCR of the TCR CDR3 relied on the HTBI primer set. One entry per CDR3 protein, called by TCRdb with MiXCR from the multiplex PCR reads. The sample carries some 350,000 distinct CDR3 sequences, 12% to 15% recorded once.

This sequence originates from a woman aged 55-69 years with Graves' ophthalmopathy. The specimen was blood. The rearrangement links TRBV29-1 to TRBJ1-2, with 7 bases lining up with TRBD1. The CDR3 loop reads CSAGDSYGYTF. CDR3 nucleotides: TGCAGCGCCGGGGACAGCTATGGCTACACCTTC.